This T cell receptor (beta chain) is drawn from a study of STAT3 mutations in large granular lymphocyte leukemia. Regarding the study as a whole: In T-cell large granular lymphocyte leukemia, about half of patients showed multiple immunodominant subclonotypes.

The CDR3 extends over 16 amino acids. The V gene end was trimmed by 5 bases and the J gene end by 2 bases; junction bases not matched to a gene: 5. Germline V gene data show CDR1 as SGHTA and CDR2 as FQGTGA. Of note for this clone: The antigen remains unidentified.

TCRdb's copy holds only in-frame clones and misses some; the assay was immunoSEQ multiplex PCR. The sample lists 15,000 to 18,000 clones, 80% to 95% occurring once. Sequencing input: peripheral blood mononuclear cells. The TCR comes from a woman aged 50 to 65 with T-cell large granular lymphocyte leukemia. Some clones in this sample may be carry-over from other donors' samples. V is TRBV7-3 and J is TRBJ2-2, with 10 bases identical to TRBD2. The CDR3 loop reads CASSPQLAGNTGELFF. As DNA, the CDR3 is TGTGCCAGCAGCCCACAACTAGCGGGAAACACCGGGGAGCTGTTTTTT.